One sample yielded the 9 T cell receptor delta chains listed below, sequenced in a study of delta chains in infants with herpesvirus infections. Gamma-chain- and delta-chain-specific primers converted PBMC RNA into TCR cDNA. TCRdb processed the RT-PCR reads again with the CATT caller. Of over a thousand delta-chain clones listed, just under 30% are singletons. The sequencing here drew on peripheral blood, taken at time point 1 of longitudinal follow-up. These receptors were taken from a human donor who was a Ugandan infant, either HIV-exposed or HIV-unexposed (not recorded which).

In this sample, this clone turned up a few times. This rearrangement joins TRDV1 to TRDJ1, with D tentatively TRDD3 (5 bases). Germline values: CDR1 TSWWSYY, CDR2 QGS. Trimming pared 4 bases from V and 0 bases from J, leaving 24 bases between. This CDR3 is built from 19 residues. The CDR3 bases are TGTGCTCTTGGGGGTTGTATACCTCTGGGCTATTCGTACACCGATAAACTCATCTTT. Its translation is CALGGCIPLGYSYTDKLIF.

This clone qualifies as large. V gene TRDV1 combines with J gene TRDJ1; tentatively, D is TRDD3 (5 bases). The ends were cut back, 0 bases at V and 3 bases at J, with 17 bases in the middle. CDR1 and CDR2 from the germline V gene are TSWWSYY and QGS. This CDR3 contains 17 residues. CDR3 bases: TGTGCTCTTGGGGAACTGTACGAAGGGGAAAGGCCCGATAAACTCATCTTT. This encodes CALGELYEGERPDKLIF.

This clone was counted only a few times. The CDR3 sequence is CACDTGWGIQTWDTRQMFF. CDR3 sequence (DNA): TGTGCCTGTGACACCGGATGGGGGATACAGACCTGGGACACCCGACAGATGTTTTTC. J is TRDJ3 and V is TRDV2, with TRDD3 identical over 10 bases. Trimming cost V 0 bases and J 2 bases; bases outside gene matches: 6. This CDR3 is 19 amino acids long. The germline V gene has CDR1 GEAIGNYY and CDR2 EKD.

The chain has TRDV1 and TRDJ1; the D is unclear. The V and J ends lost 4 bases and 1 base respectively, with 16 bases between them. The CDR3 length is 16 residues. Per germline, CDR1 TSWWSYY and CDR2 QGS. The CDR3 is CALGVAHPPATDKLIF. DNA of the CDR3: TGTGCTCTTGGGGTCGCCCACCCCCCGGCCACCGATAAACTCATCTTT.

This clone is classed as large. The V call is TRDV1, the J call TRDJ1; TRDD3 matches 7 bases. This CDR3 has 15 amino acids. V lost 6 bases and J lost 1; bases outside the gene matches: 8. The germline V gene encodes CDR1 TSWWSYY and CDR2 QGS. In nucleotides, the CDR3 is TGTGCTCTTGGCTACTGGGGAAGGGTCACCGATAAACTCATCTTT. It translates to CALGYWGRVTDKLIF.

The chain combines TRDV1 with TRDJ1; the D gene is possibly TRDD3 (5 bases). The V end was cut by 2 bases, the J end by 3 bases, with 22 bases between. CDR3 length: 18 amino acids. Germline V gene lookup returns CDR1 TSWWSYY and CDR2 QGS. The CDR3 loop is CALGETSETVGLSDKLIF. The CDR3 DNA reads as TGTGCTCTTGGGGAAACTTCGGAGACGGTGGGGCTATCCGATAAACTCATCTTT.

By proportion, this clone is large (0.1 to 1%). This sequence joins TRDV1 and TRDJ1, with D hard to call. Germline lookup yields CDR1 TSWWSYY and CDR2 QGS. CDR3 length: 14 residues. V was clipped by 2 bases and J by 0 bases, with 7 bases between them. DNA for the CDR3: TGTGCTCTTGGGGAAACGACGAACACCGATAAACTCATCTTT. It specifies CALGETTNTDKLIF.

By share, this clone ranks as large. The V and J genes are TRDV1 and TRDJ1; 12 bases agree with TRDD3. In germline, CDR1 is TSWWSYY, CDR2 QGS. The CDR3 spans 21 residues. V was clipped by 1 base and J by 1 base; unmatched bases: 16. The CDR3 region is CALGEQPSILTGGYITDKLIF. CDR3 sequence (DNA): TGTGCTCTTGGGGAACAACCCTCCATCCTTACTGGGGGATACATCACCGATAAACTCATCTTT.

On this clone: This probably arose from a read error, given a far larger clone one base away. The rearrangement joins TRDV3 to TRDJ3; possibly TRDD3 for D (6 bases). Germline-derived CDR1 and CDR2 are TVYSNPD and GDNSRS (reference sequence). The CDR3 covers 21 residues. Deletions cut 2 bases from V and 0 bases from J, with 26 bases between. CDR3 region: CAFPKMRDIKDSSWDTRQMFF. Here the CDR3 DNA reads TGTGCCTTTCCTAAGATGCGGGATATAAAGGACAGCTCCTGGGACACCCGACAGATGTTTTTC. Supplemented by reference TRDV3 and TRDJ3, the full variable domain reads CDKVTQSSPDQTVASGSEVVLLCTYDTVYSNPDLFWYRIRPDYSFQFVFYGDNSRSEGADFTQGRFSVKHILTQKAFHLVISPVRTEDSATYYCAFPKMRDIKDSSWDTRQMFFGTGIKLFVEP.